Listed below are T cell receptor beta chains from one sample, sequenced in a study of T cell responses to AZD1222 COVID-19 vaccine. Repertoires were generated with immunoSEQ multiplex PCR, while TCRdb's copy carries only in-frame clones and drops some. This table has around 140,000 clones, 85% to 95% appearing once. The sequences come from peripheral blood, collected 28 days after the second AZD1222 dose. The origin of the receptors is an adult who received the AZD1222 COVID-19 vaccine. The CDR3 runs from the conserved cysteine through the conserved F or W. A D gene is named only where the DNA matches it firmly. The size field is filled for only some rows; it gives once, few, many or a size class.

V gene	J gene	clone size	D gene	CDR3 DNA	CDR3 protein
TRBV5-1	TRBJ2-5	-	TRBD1	TGCGCCAGCAGCTTGGGAGGGACAGGGGGCCAAGAGACCCAGTACTTC	CASSLGGTGGQETQYF
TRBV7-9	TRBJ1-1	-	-	TGTGCCAGCAGCACGGGGCTGAACACTGAAGCTTTCTTT	CASSTGLNTEAFF
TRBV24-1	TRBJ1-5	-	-	TGTGCCACCAGTGCTGGGGGAAGAGATCAGCCCCAGCATTTT	CATSAGGRDQPQHF
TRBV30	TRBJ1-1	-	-	TGTGCCTGGGGGGGACGGTGGATGAACACTGAAGCTTTCTTT	CAWGGRWMNTEAFF
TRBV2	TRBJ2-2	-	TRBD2	TGTGCCAGCAGTCTTACTAGCGGCTCTGGCGGGGAGCTGTTTTTT	CASSLTSGSGGELFF
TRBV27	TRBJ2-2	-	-	TGTGCCAGCAGTTTTGGGGCGACCCCCACGAACACCGGGGAGCTGTTTTTT	CASSFGATPTNTGELFF
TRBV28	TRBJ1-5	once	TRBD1	TGTGCCAGCAGTACGGACAGGAGGGGCAATCAGCCCCAGCATTTT	CASSTDRRGNQPQHF
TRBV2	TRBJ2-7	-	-	TGTGCCAGCAGTGAAGCAGGACTTTTAGCGTCTTCCTTC	CASSEAGLLASSF
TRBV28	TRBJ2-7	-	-	TGTGCCAGCAGTTTAGGGCCTAGCTCCTACGAGCAGTACTTC	CASSLGPSSYEQYF
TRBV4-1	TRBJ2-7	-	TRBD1	TGCGCCAGCAGCCCCCGGGGACAGGGGAGTTACGAGCAGTACTTC	CASSPRGQGSYEQYF
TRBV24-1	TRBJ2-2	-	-	TGTGCCACCGCGGGTCACTCGAACACCGGGGAGCTGTTTTTT	CATAGHSNTGELFF
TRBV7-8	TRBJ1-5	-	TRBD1	TGTGCCAGCAGCATGGGACAGGGCAATCAGCCCCAGCATTTT	CASSMGQGNQPQHF
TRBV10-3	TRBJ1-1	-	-	TGTGCCATCGGTGAGCAGCTTAAAACTGAAGCTTTCTTT	CAIGEQLKTEAFF
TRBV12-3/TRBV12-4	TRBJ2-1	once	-	TGTGCCAGCAGTTCCTCCCAGGAGGCTGAGCAGTTCTTC	CASSSSQEAEQFF
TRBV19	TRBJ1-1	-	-	TGTGCCAGTAGTATAATGGATGGGGACACTGAAGCTTTCTTT	CASSIMDGDTEAFF
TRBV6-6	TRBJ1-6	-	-	TGTGCCAGCAGGCTCGGGCTTCGACATTTACCCCTCCACTTT	CASRLGLRHLPLHF
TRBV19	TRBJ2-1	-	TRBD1	TGTGCCAGTAGTATAGCGACAGGGCGATGGTTCGATGAGCAGTTCTTC	CASSIATGRWFDEQFF
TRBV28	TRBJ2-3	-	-	TGTGCCAGCAGCTACAGGGTCGAAGGAAGCACAGATACGCAGTATTTT	CASSYRVEGSTDTQYF
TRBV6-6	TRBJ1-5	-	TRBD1	TGTGCCAGCAATAGGGGACAGACCAATCAGCCCCAGCATTTT	CASNRGQTNQPQHF
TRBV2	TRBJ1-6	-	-	TGTGCCAGCAGAGGACTAAGGGATTCACCCCTCCACTTT	CASRGLRDSPLHF
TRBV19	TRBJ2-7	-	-	TGTGCCAGTAGTCCCGTCAGATCGGCGGGACAACTATCCTACGAGCAGTACTTC	CASSPVRSAGQLSYEQYF
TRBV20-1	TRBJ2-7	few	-	TGCAGTGCTAGTAACCAGCCGACCTACGAGCAGTACTTC	CSASNQPTYEQYF
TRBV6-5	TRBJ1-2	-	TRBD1	TGTGCCAGCACCAAAATTCCAGGGGGCAGTGGCTACACCTTC	CASTKIPGGSGYTF
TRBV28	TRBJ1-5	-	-	TGTGCCAGCAGACCCTTAGGGACCCAGGGGCTTGGCAATCAGCCCCAGCATTTT	CASRPLGTQGLGNQPQHF
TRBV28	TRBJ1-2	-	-	TGTGCCAGCAGCCTAGGGGACGCATTCGGCTACACCTTC	CASSLGDAFGYTF
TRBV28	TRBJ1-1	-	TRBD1	TGTGCCAGCAGTTTTGACCAGGGGGGGACTTTCTTT	CASSFDQGGTFF
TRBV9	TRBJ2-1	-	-	TGTGCCAGCAGCGTAGGACTTAATGAGCAGTTCTTC	CASSVGLNEQFF
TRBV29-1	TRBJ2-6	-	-	TGCAGCGTTGGTGGGAACGGAAGCTCTGGGGCCAACGTCCTGACTTTC	CSVGGNGSSGANVLTF
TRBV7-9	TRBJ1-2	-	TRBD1	TGTGCCAGCAGCTCAGATACAGGGGTTGGCTACACCTTC	CASSSDTGVGYTF
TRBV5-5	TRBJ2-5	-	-	TGTGCCAGCAGCCAGTCTGGGAGGACGGGAGAGACCCAGTACTTC	CASSQSGRTGETQYF
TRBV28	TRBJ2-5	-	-	TGTGCCAGCAGCCAAACAGGGGGGGTCGCCCAGACCCAGTACTTC	CASSQTGGVAQTQYF
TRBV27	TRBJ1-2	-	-	TGTGCCAGCAGTTTTAAGGGGTGGCAGGGGTTCCCCTATGGCTACACCTTC	CASSFKGWQGFPYGYTF
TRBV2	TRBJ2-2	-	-	TGTGCCACGGGGAACGCGCCGCCGAACACCGGGGAGCTGTTTTTT	CATGNAPPNTGELFF
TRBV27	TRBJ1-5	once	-	TGTGCCAGCAGTCCATGGCGAATTAGGGGCAACAATCAGCCCCAGCATTTT	CASSPWRIRGNNQPQHF
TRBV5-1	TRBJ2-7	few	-	TGCGCCAGCAGCTTGGTAGGGGACGTAGACTACGAGCAGTACTTC	CASSLVGDVDYEQYF
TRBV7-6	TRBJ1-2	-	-	TGTGCCAGCAGCCTGCACCCCAGGGGAACCGTGAATGGCTACACCTTC	CASSLHPRGTVNGYTF
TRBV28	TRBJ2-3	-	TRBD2	TGTGCCAGCAGGGGGACTAGCGGGTCCAGAGATACGCAGTATTTT	CASRGTSGSRDTQYF
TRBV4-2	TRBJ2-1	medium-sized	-	TGTGCCAGCAGCCAAGATTGGGGCCCCTACAATGAGCAGTTCTTC	CASSQDWGPYNEQFF
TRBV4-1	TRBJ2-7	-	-	TGCGCCAGCAGCCAAGATAATCTTGGCTACGAGCAGTACTTC	CASSQDNLGYEQYF
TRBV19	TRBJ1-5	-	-	TGTGCCAGTAGTATAGGACCGGGGGGCCCTAATCAGCCCCAGCATTTT	CASSIGPGGPNQPQHF
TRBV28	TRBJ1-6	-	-	TGTGCCAGCAGAGTATCTAATTCACCCCTCCACTTT	CASRVSNSPLHF
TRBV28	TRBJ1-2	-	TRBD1	TGTGCCAGCAGTCCTCTATTGGGACAGGGCCCCTATGGCTACACCTTC	CASSPLLGQGPYGYTF
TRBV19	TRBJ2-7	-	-	TGTGCCAGTAGTCCCGGGAGTCGGCAGTACTTC	CASSPGSRQYF
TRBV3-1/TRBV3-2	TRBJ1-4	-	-	TGTGCCAGTTCCAGGGACGCTTATGAAAAACTGTTTTTT	CASSRDAYEKLFF
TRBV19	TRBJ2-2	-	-	TGTGCCAGTGGAGGGAGGGGGAAGTCGAGACCGTCCGGGGAGCTGTTTTTT	CASGGRGKSRPSGELFF
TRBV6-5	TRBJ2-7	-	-	TGTGCCAGCTGTAGCCGGGACGGGACCTACGAGCAGTACTTC	CASCSRDGTYEQYF
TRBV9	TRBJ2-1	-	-	TGTGCCAGCAGCCTCTTGACCGCTAGTTACAATGAGCAGTTCTTC	CASSLLTASYNEQFF
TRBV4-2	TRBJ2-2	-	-	TGTGCCAGCAGCCAATTGGGGTCTGGGGAGCTGTTTTTT	CASSQLGSGELFF
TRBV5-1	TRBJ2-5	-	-	TGCGCCAGCAACCCAATGGGGGGCATAGAGACCCAGTACTTC	CASNPMGGIETQYF
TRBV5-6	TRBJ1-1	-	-	TGTGCCAGCAGCTTTACCGGGGCCTGGAAAGCTGAAGCTTTCTTT	CASSFTGAWKAEAFF
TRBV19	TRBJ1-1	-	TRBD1	TGTGCCACATCATCAGGGGGCTACACTGAAGCTTTCTTT	CATSSGGYTEAFF
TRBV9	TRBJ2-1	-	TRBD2	TGTGCCAGCAGCGCGCAACTAGCGGATGGTGGAAATGAGCAGTTCTTC	CASSAQLADGGNEQFF
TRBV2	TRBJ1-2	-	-	TGTGCCAGCAGTGACCCTGCGGACAGAGAAGGGAACTATGGCTACACCTTC	CASSDPADREGNYGYTF
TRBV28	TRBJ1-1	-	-	TGTGCCAGCAGTTTGGGGACCCCAAACACTGAAGCTTTCTTT	CASSLGTPNTEAFF
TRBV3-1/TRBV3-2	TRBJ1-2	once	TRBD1	TGTGCCAGCAGCTTCGGGGACAGCCTTCGATATGGCTACACCTTC	CASSFGDSLRYGYTF